This T cell receptor beta chain was found in a study of T cell repertoires in cytomegalovirus infection. TCRdb re-called the reads through MiXCR, storing one row per CDR3 protein. The sample records roughly 110,000 distinct CDR3 sequences, over 9% being singletons. In its sample, this clonotype was seen many times. The antigen is undetermined. Trimming at V came to 0 bases and at J to 5 bases, leaving 9 bases not matched to a gene. CDR1 SGHTA and CDR2 FQGNSA come from the germline V gene. The CDR3 runs 17 residues. Sequenced: PBMCs, sequenced either directly or after in vitro stimulation (not recorded which). The TCR originated in a human donor in good health (CMV status not recorded). Some clones in this sample may be carry-over from other donors' samples. The chain links TRBV7-2 to TRBJ2-2; 7 positions agree with TRBD1. CDR3 in DNA: TGTGCCAGCAGCTTAGCTTTACAGGGGATAGGGACCGGGGAGCTGTTTTTT. Amino acid sequence: CASSLALQGIGTGELFF.